The source of this T cell receptor beta chain is a study of shared clonotypes between healthy human individuals (dated by TCRdb to about 2020). Background on the whole study: The cohort comprised a couple of women and a few men aged 18 to 49 years. Per donor, three plates each were used for CD4 naive and CD4 memory, two for CD8 naive, and one for CD8 memory. To estimate repertoire size and how much clonotypes are shared between individuals, the study performed deep sequencing of blood TCR repertoires from five healthy adults. To increase sequencing depth and limit assay-specific biases, TCR repertoire library preparation and sequencing were carried out by different laboratories using diverse techniques. Leukapheresis yielded between about 0.85 and 10 billion PBMCs per donor. What the research found in general, with its limitations: Roughly 5% of naive CD4, 3.5% of naive CD8, approximately 2.2% of memory CD4, and over 0.35% of memory CD8 clonotypes were shared across a few donors. Clonotypes shared by all four sorted-subset donors showed higher generation probabilities than non-shared clonotypes. Based on pairwise subsampling, the degree of clonotype sharing among donors was expected to be affected by sequencing depth. The genetic and exposure-history diversity represented was limited by the small number of donors. Only blood was sampled, and tissue TCR repertoires likely differ from those in blood. Even with the large sequencing depth, rarefaction of the sorted-subset datasets indicated that sequencing was incomplete. Naive subsets generally had larger estimated clonotype richness than memory subsets did.

Using the deep immunoSEQ assay, multiplex PCR amplified TCR CDR3 regions from genomic DNA. Extracted genomic DNA from each cell subset was spread evenly across all wells of several immunoSEQ 96-well plates, with each plate serving as a replicate. Each replicate PCR for sorted subsets received roughly 0.2 ug genomic DNA, equal to roughly 29,000 T cell genomes. Purified libraries were quantified with a Qubit 3.0 fluorometer, sized on a Bioanalyzer 2100, and re-quantified with the KAPA Library Quantification kit. A separate single-read 150-cycle Illumina NextSeq 550 flow cell was used to sequence each immunoSEQ 96-well plate. As for the original processing: The immunoSEQ output contained only junctional sequences without quality scores, so filtering could not match that applied to full-length reads. To assign V/J genes and CDR3, sequences were annotated against IMGT germline references using PyIR, a Python wrapper for IgBLAST v1.9. Any read was removed if the V/J assignment was weak (E-value above 1e-6), the CDR3 was missing, or the read contained stop codons, out-of-frame junctions, or ambiguous translated residues. V3J clonotypes were defined by identical inferred V gene, J gene, and CDR3 amino acid sequence. To compute the percentage overlap between repertoires, the number of shared unique clonotypes was divided by the size of the smaller repertoire. Richness of each repertoire was evaluated using RTK rarefaction, the Chao1 estimator, and Recon v2.1 estimates of unobserved clonotypes. OLGA was used to compute generation probabilities for all TCRbeta clonotypes that the gDNA method yielded from a few donors. Here the immuneACCESS table is served through TCRdb, limited to in-frame sequences with V and J called. Missing clones are a known gap in these copies; in checked studies unresolved V genes cover under half, and the rest lacks a known reason. The V and J calls and clone size come from that table; D and trimming were worked out from the DNA. This sample has approximately 1.1 million clones in its table, and around 78% of those were observed once. About 0.52% of the sample belongs to the ten largest clones.

From the cysteine through the phenylalanine, the CDR3 covers 18 amino acids. The kept DNA is CDR3 alone, 54 bases in frame from the first base. CDR1 and CDR2 are drawn from the germline V gene: KGHSH, LQKENI. V is reduced by 6 bases and J by 4 bases, leaving a spacing of 24 bases between them. Remarks on this clone: Which antigen it targets is not known. No base quality values were provided; no much bigger clone lies one nucleotide off.

Healthy HIV-negative adults with no recently reported acute infections or vaccinations were included as donors. Every donor was a Caucasian adult residing in Nashville, Tennessee, USA. CD4+ T cells were enriched by magnetic negative selection; naive cells were then positively selected on CD45RA, and the negative fraction formed the memory subset. Blood was collected by leukapheresis, and PBMCs were isolated by Ficoll-Histopaque density gradient centrifugation and then cryopreserved in liquid nitrogen vapor phase. Analytical flow cytometry was used to check the purity and quantity of every magnetically sorted T cell population. Genomic DNA was isolated from every sorted fraction and measured by UV absorbance on a Nanodrop 2000c.

This receptor was obtained from a man aged 18 to 29 in good health. Some clones in this sample may be carry-over from other donors' samples. Sequencing was done on a sample of memory CD4+ T cells from PBMCs. In the paper's terms, the cell subset or site label means: CD45RA-negative fraction. The V and J segments used are TRBV18 and TRBJ2-2; TRBD2 could be the D gene, as 6 bases match. The nucleotide sequence reads as follows: TGTGCCAGCTCGCTGTCCCCCGGGTCCGGGAGCTTCACCGGGGAGCTGTTTTTT. It encodes CASSLSPGSGSFTGELFF.